Detailed here is one T cell receptor (beta chain). The antigen remains unidentified. The CDR3 is 15 amino acids. V dropped 5 bases and J dropped 3; count of bases not matched to a gene: 3. In germline, CDR1 is SGHRS, CDR2 YFSETQ. The data stem from a study of cytomegalovirus exposure and HLA in healthy donors. The study, taken as a whole, reports: As a later analysis revealed, most CMV-associated TCR beta chains appeared HLA-restricted.

PCR employed 60 Vbeta and 13 Jbeta primers. Measured with immunoSEQ multiplex PCR; TCRdb has only the in-frame clones, and not every one. The sample records some 150,000 clones, around 9% being singletons. The gene calls are TRBV5-1 and TRBJ2-3, with 13 bases lining up with TRBD2. The sequenced sample was PBMCs. The receptor comes from a woman between 40 and 50 years old in good health and CMV-seropositive. This CDR3 reads CASRGTSGATDTQYF. The CDR3 nucleotides are TGCGCCAGCAGAGGGACTAGCGGGGCTACAGATACGCAGTATTTT.